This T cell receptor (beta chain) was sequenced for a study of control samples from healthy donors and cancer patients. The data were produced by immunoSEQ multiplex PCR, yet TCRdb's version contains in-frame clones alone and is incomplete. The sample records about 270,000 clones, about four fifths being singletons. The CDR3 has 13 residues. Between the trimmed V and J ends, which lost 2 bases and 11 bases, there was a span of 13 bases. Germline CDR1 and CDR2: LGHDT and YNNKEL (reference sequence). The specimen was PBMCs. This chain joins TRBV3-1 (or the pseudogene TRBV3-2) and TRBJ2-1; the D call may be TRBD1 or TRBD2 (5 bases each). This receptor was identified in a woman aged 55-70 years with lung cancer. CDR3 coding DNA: TGTGCCAGCAGCCAAAACCGCTTGGGACAGCAGTTCTTC. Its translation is CASSQNRLGQQFF.